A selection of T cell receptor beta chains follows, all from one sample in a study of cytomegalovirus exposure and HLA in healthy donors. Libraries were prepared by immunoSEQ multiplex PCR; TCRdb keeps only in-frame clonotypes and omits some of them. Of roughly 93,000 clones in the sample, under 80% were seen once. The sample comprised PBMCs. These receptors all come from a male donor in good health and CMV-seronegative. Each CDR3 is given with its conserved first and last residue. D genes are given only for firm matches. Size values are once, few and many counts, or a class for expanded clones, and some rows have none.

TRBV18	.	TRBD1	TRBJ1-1	TGTGCCAGCTCCCCAAGACACCAGGGGGCGGTGGGAAATACTGAAGCTTTCTTT	CASSPRHQGAVGNTEAFF
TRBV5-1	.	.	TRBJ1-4	TGCGCCAGCAGCACGGGAACAGGGACGCACGACGAAAAACTGTTTTTT	CASSTGTGTHDEKLFF
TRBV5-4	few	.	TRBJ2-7	TGTGCCAGCAGCGTGGACAGTCAATACGAGCAGTACTTC	CASSVDSQYEQYF
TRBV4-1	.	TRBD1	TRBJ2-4	TGCGCCAGCAGCCAAGAACGGACAGGGCTAGCCAAAAACATTCAGTACTTC	CASSQERTGLAKNIQYF
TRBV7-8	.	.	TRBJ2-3	TGTGCCAGCAGTCTCTCGCCGGGAGATACGCAGTATTTT	CASSLSPGDTQYF
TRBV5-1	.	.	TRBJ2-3	TGCGCCAGCAGCCCGGAGGGTGGCAGACTTTATACGGATACGCAGTATTTT	CASSPEGGRLYTDTQYF
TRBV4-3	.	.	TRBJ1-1	TGCGCCAGCAGCCAAGATCTCGGAGTGGAAGCTTTCTTT	CASSQDLGVEAFF
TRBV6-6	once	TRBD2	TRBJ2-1	TGTGCCAGCAGTTACTCGATGCTAGCGGGAAATGAGCAGTTCTTC	CASSYSMLAGNEQFF
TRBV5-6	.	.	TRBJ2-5	TGTGCCAGCAGCTTCGGTGTCCAAGAGACCCAGTACTTC	CASSFGVQETQYF
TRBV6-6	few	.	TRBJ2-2	TGTGCCAGCAGTACCGGAGGCACCGGGGAGCTGTTTTTT	CASSTGGTGELFF
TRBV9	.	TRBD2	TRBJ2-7	TGTGCCAGCAGCGAGGGACTAGCGGGATACGAGCAGTACTTC	CASSEGLAGYEQYF
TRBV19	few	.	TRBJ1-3	TGTGCCAGTAGTATAGATCTCGCGGTCTCTGGAAACACCATATATTTT	CASSIDLAVSGNTIYF
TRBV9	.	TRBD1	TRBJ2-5	TGTGCCAGCAGCGGTCGACAGGGACAAGAGACCCAGTACTTC	CASSGRQGQETQYF
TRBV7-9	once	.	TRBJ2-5	TGTGCCAGCAGCCCCACGAGTTCCCGAGAGACCCAGTACTTC	CASSPTSSRETQYF
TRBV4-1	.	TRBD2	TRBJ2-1	TGCGCCAGCAGCCAAGACTTACTAGCGGGCTTTGGCAATGAGCAGTTCTTC	CASSQDLLAGFGNEQFF
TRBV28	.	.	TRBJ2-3	TGTGCCAGCAGTTTACCCGCAGGGGCGAACACAGATACGCAGTATTTT	CASSLPAGANTDTQYF
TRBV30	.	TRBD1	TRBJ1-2	TGTGCCTGGAGTGTACAGGAGGGGGCCCATGGCTACACCTTC	CAWSVQEGAHGYTF
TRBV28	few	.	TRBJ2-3	TGTGCCAGCATGAACGTGTGGCCAGATACGCAGTATTTT	CASMNVWPDTQYF
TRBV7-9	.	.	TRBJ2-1	TGTGCCAGCAGCAGGGGGGGCCTTGAGGAGTTCTTC	CASSRGGLEEFF
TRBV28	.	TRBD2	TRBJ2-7	TGTGCCAGCAGTTTAACTGGGCGGGGGTACGAGCAGTACTTC	CASSLTGRGYEQYF
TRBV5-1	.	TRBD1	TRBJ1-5	TGCGCCAGCAGCCTTATACCGGGACAGGGGAGGAGCAATCAGCCCCAGCATTTT	CASSLIPGQGRSNQPQHF
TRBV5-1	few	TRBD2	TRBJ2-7	TGCGCCAGCAGCTTGCTGTCTAGCGGGAGGGTGAGTGAGCAGTACTTC	CASSLLSSGRVSEQYF
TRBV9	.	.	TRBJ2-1	TGTGCCAGCAGCGTAGAACCTAGCTCCTACAATGAGCAGTTCTTC	CASSVEPSSYNEQFF
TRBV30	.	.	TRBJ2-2	TGTGCCTGGAGTAGGGGTGGTCCCGGGGAGCTGTTTTTT	CAWSRGGPGELFF
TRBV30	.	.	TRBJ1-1	TGTGCCTGGACGCAGATGAACACTGAAGCTTTCTTT	CAWTQMNTEAFF
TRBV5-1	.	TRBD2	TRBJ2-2	TGCGCCAGCAGCTTGGTCGGACTAGCGGACACCGGGGAGCTGTTTTTT	CASSLVGLADTGELFF
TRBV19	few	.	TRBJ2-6	TGTGCCAGTAGCCAAACGGGCTCTGGGGCCAACGTCCTGACTTTC	CASSQTGSGANVLTF
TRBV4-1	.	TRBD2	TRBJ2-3	TGCGCCAGCAGCCAAGGAATAGCTTCCCTAGCGGGCAAGAATACGCAGTATTTT	CASSQGIASLAGKNTQYF
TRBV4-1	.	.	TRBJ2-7	TGCGCCAGCAGCAGTAGCTCGGGGGTAGACTACGAGCAGTACTTC	CASSSSSGVDYEQYF
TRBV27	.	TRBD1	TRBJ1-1	TGTGCCAGCAGACTAGGACAGGGACCTGAAGCTTTCTTT	CASRLGQGPEAFF
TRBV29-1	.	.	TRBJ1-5	TGCAGCGTCAAGTTACAGGGTAGGGATCAGCCCCAGCATTTT	CSVKLQGRDQPQHF
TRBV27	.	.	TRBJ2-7	TGTGCCAGCAGTTTATCCCAGGGGCCCTACCAGCAGTACTTC	CASSLSQGPYQQYF
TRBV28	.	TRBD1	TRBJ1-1	TGTGCCAGCAGTTATTGGACAGGGAGGAGAACTGAAGCTTTCTTT	CASSYWTGRRTEAFF
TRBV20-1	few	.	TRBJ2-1	TGCAGTGCTAGGGCAAATGAGCAGTTCTTC	CSARANEQFF
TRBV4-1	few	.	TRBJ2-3	TGCGCCAGCAGCCAAGAACCCCCCGGTGTCGGGGATAGCACAGATACGCAGTATTTT	CASSQEPPGVGDSTDTQYF
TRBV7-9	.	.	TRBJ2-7	TGTGCCAGCAGCTTACGGGAGAACAGGAGTTCCTACGAGCAGTACTTC	CASSLRENRSSYEQYF
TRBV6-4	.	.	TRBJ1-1	TGTGCCAGCAGTGAGGGCCTGAACACTGAAGCTTTCTTT	CASSEGLNTEAFF